This T cell receptor beta chain derives from a study of blood T cell repertoires in COVID-19. Clones were read by immunoSEQ multiplex PCR, and TCRdb kept only the in-frame ones, dropping some. This sample yields fewer than 250,000 clones, of which about four fifths are seen a single time; roughly 4% belongs to the top ten. Germline V lookup: CDR1 MGHRA, CDR2 YSYEKL. V dropped 4 bases and J dropped 12 bases, with 21 bases sitting between them. CDR3 length: 15 amino acids. Sequenced sample: peripheral blood. V usage is TRBV4-1 and J usage is TRBJ1-4; TRBD1 is a possible D gene (6 bases). The sequence was obtained from a man aged 50 to 59 with acute or convalescent COVID-19. The CDR3 is CASSLPGKGEGELFF. In DNA, the CDR3 is TGCGCCAGCAGCCTACCGGGGAAAGGGGAGGGGGAACTGTTTTTT.